The 20 T cell receptor beta chains reported below all come from one sample, sequenced in a study of control samples from healthy donors and cancer patients. Produced via immunoSEQ multiplex PCR; TCRdb's table is partial and in-frame only. There are over 200,000 clones in the sample; almost 85% occur only once, and more than 10% lies in the top ten. The specimen was PBMCs. Receptor source: a woman aged 55-70 years with lung cancer.

This chain links TRBV19 with TRBJ1-1; D is ambiguous. The V end was cut by 3 bases, the J end by 1 base, with 6 bases between. Germline loops: CDR1 LNHDA, CDR2 SQIVND (reference sequence). The CDR3 sequence is 13 residues long. CDR3 sequence reads: CASSIVANTEAFF. CDR3 DNA: TGTGCCAGTAGTATCGTAGCGAACACTGAAGCTTTCTTT. Complete variable domain (other parts from reference TRBV19 and TRBJ1-1): DGGITQSPKYLFRKEGQNVTLSCEQNLNHDAMYWYRQDPGQGLRLIYYSQIVNDFQKGDIAEGYSVSREKKESFPLTVTSAQKNPTAFYLCASSIVANTEAFFGQGTRLTVV.

This chain links TRBV6-1 with TRBJ1-2; D unclear. Per germline, CDR1 MNHNS and CDR2 SASEGT. Trimming removed 2 bases from V and 1 base from J, with 5 bases in between. The CDR3 sequence is 13 residues long. CDR3 in DNA: TGTGCCAGCAGTGAACAGCATAACTATGGCTACACCTTC. This translates into CASSEQHNYGYTF.

This clone appeared a few times. The rearrangement uses TRBV28 and TRBJ1-5; 7 bases are shared with TRBD1. The germline V gene has CDR1 MDHEN and CDR2 SYDVKM. This CDR3 contains 19 residues. V gave up 7 bases and J gave up 0 bases; unmatched junction bases: 18. The CDR3 coding sequence is TGTGCCAGCATCCTATCTCCAGGGACAGCTTCCTATAGCAATCAGCCCCAGCATTTT. It codes for CASILSPGTASYSNQPQHF.

The rearrangement joins TRBV19 to TRBJ2-2; D remains unclear. The CDR3 consists of 15 residues. Trimming stripped 2 bases from V and 8 bases from J, with 15 bases between. Germline V gives CDR1 LNHDA, CDR2 SQIVND (reference sequence). CDR3 in DNA: TGTGCCAGTAGTATAATTAGCCCCGCTGGGGGGGAGCTGTTTTTT. Residues: CASSIISPAGGELFF.

This chain uses TRBV6-5 with TRBJ1-1; 7 bases are shared with TRBD1. Germline loops: CDR1 MNHEY, CDR2 SVGAGI. The V segment lost 5 bases and the J segment 7 bases; nucleotides outside the gene matches: 7. The CDR3 has 13 residues. The CDR3 coding sequence is TGTGCCAGCAGTCCCGGGACAGTTCTTGAAGCTTTCTTT. It yields the protein CASSPGTVLEAFF.

Only a few counts were recorded for this clone. The CDR3 DNA sequence: TGTGCCAGCTCTAGCGGGAGGGCTTTTACAAACAATGAGCAGTTCTTC. This encodes CASSSGRAFTNNEQFF. The chain combines TRBV27 with TRBJ2-1; 12 nucleotides align to TRBD2. The CDR3 runs to 16 residues. Germline-derived CDR1 and CDR2 are MNHEY and SMNVEV (reference sequence). With V trimmed by 8 bases and J by 5 bases, 10 bases remained unmatched.

This clone was detected once. The rearrangement links TRBV2 to TRBJ1-2; the match to TRBD1 covers 8 bases. The CDR3 has 13 residues. The V gene's germline CDR1 is SNHLY and CDR2 FYNNEI. Trimming took 4 bases from V and 3 from J; bases not matched to a gene: 1. The CDR3 DNA is TGTGCCAGCAGTGCGGGACAGGACTATGGCTACACCTTC. This translates into CASSAGQDYGYTF.

The chain recombines TRBV12-3 or TRBV12-4 with TRBJ1-1; D ambiguous. The V end lost 1 base, the J end lost 1 base, and 1 base lay between the germline ends. The CDR3 loop spans 12 amino acids. The CDR3 loop is CASSLGNTEAFF. Here the CDR3 DNA reads TGTGCCAGCAGTTTAGGGAACACTGAAGCTTTCTTT.

The chain employs TRBV7-8 and TRBJ2-1; D remains unclear. This CDR3 is built from 15 residues. V lost 5 bases and J 6 bases, leaving 17 bases between the germline ends. Looked up from germline, CDR1 is SGHVS and CDR2 is FQNEAQ. CDR3 residues: CASSPRFSLGNEQFF. In nucleotides, the CDR3 is TGTGCCAGCAGCCCGAGGTTCTCGCTTGGCAATGAGCAGTTCTTC.

The rearrangement joins TRBV28 to TRBJ2-7, with D maybe TRBD1 (5 bases). Trimming removed 5 bases from V and 4 bases from J, with 18 bases in between. The CDR3 has 15 amino acids. Germline lookup yields CDR1 MDHEN and CDR2 SYDVKM. Here the CDR3 DNA reads TGTGCCAGCAGTCGTTCAGGGCCGTGGGGTTACGAGCAGTACTTC. This encodes CASSRSGPWGYEQYF.

This chain links TRBV30 with TRBJ1-1; D unresolved. Trimming cost V 3 bases and J 1 base, with 9 bases left between them. The CDR3 is made up of 13 amino acids. CDR1 and CDR2 from the germline V gene are GTSNPN and SVGIG (reference sequence). CDR3 nucleotide sequence: TGTGCCTGGAGCCGGTGGGCGAACACTGAAGCTTTCTTT. This gives the protein CAWSRWANTEAFF.

This clone has a handful of counts. The V call is TRBV7-9, the J call TRBJ1-4; D remains unclear. The CDR3 runs to 15 residues. Germline assignment: CDR1 SEHNR and CDR2 FQNEAQ (reference sequence). V was trimmed by 2 bases and J by 0 bases, leaving 7 bases between them. The CDR3 is CASSLQSATNEKLFF. The CDR3 coding sequence is TGTGCCAGCAGCTTACAGTCTGCAACTAATGAAAAACTGTTTTTT.

CDR3 DNA sequence: TGTGCCAGCAGTCGACAGCCTACCCCCTCTGGAAACACCATATATTTT. Amino acid sequence: CASSRQPTPSGNTIYF. V usage is TRBV6-6 and J usage is TRBJ1-3; possibly TRBD1 for D (5 bases). V was shortened by 5 bases and J by 0 bases, with 14 bases between the two germline ends. There are 16 residues in the CDR3. Germline V gives CDR1 MNHNY, CDR2 SVGAGI (reference sequence).

In DNA form, the CDR3 reads TGTGCCAGCAGCCCGGGACCGAGCCTCACTGAAGCTTTCTTT. This codes for CASSPGPSLTEAFF. The rearrangement uses TRBV3-1 (or the pseudogene TRBV3-2) and TRBJ1-1; D may be TRBD1 (5 bases). V was trimmed by 4 bases and J by 4 bases, leaving 13 bases between them. The CDR3 covers 14 residues. Germline V gene data show CDR1 as LGHDT and CDR2 as YNNKEL (reference sequence).

This clone was detected only a few times. The J gene is TRBJ1-4, the V gene TRBV4-1; no clear D gene. The germline gives CDR1 MGHRA, CDR2 YSYEKL. V lost 5 bases, J lost 6 bases, and 25 bases lay in between. The CDR3 is 18 residues long. CDR3 loop: CASSYKGGEDPRHEKLFF. CDR3 bases: TGCGCCAGCAGCTACAAGGGTGGGGAGGATCCCAGACATGAAAAACTGTTTTTT.

This clone was seen only a few times. The chain employs TRBV28 and TRBJ1-2; maybe TRBD1 (5 bases). V lost 4 bases, J lost 7 bases, and 16 bases lay in between. CDR3 length: 14 residues. From germline, CDR1 is MDHEN and CDR2 SYDVKM. The CDR3: CASSYNRRVSGYTF. CDR3 DNA: TGTGCCAGCAGTTACAACAGGCGGGTGTCTGGCTACACCTTC.

The chain uses TRBV6-5 and TRBJ1-5; TRBD1 matches 7 bases. CDR3 length equals 15 residues. Trimming cost V 6 bases and J 2 bases; bases outside gene matches: 7. Germline CDR1 is MNHEY and CDR2 is SVGAGI. The CDR3 sequence is CASSRGGTGNQPQHF. The CDR3 bases are TGTGCCAGCAGCCGCGGAGGGACAGGCAATCAGCCCCAGCATTTT.

The rearrangement joins TRBV24-1 to TRBJ2-1; TRBD2 agrees at 8 bases. The CDR3 is made up of 17 amino acids. Trimming at V came to 1 base and at J to 0 bases, leaving 4 bases not matched to a gene. Germline CDR1 is KGHDR and CDR2 is SFDVKD. As DNA, the CDR3 is TGTGCCACCAGTGATTTCGTAGCGGGGAGCTCCTACAATGAGCAGTTCTTC. This encodes CATSDFVAGSSYNEQFF.

V and J are TRBV2 and TRBJ1-2; D not certain. Trimming cost V 6 bases and J 4 bases, with 15 bases left between them. Germline V gives CDR1 SNHLY, CDR2 FYNNEI. This CDR3 is 14 amino acids long. Here the CDR3 DNA reads TGTGCCAGCAGCTTAAACGGTATACCCTATGGCTACACCTTC. Protein product: CASSLNGIPYGYTF.

This chain's CDR3 is CASSYGGYATGELFF. CDR3 sequence (DNA): TGTGCCAGCAGCTACGGTGGTTATGCGACCGGGGAGCTGTTTTTT. V usage is TRBV7-9 and J usage is TRBJ2-2; no firm D call. The germline V and J ends were trimmed by 4 bases and 5 bases, with 14 bases remaining between them. The CDR3 totals 15 residues. Germline V gives CDR1 SEHNR, CDR2 FQNEAQ (reference sequence).